The 8 T cell receptor beta chains in this list originate from one sample, sequenced in a study of identical twins. TCRdb re-called the 5' RACE reads with MiXCR, one entry per CDR3 protein. The sample holds 700,000 to 950,000 distinct CDR3 sequences, around an eighth seen once. This sample was also put to use in a study of yellow fever vaccine responses in identical twins.

Sequences were obtained from PBMCs. These receptors all stem from a woman between 18 and 29 years old in good health.

The chain is built from TRBV4-1 and TRBJ1-3; possible D gene TRBD1, 5 bases. Germline assignment: CDR1 MGHRA and CDR2 YSYEKL. CDR3 size: 15 residues. The germline V and J ends were trimmed by 0 bases and 2 bases, with 8 bases remaining between them. This chain's CDR3 is CASSQDRVAGNTIYF. The CDR3 region has the DNA TGCGCCAGCAGCCAAGACAGGGTCGCTGGAAACACCATATATTTT.

This clonotype was picked up a small number of times. The chain recombines TRBV7-9 with TRBJ1-6; 7 bases agree with TRBD1. Germline V lookup: CDR1 SEHNR, CDR2 FQNEAQ (reference sequence). The CDR3 length is 13 residues. V shed 10 bases, J shed 8 bases, and the junction held 8 bases outside the gene matches. The CDR3 sequence: CANGGTVDSPLHF. CDR3 in DNA: TGTGCCAACGGGGGGACAGTAGATTCACCCCTCCACTTT. The full variable domain, rest sourced from reference TRBV7-9 and TRBJ1-6, is DTGVSQNPRHKITKRGQNVTFRCDPISEHNRLYWYRQTLGQGPEFLTYFQNEAQLEKSRLLSDRFSAERPKGSFSTLEIQRTEQGDSAMYLCANGGTVDSPLHFGNGTRLTVT.

This clonotype appeared many times. The rearrangement links TRBV5-1 to TRBJ1-5; 8 bases are shared with TRBD1. CDR3 length: 15 residues. V was pared by 4 bases and J by 7 bases, with 10 bases of the junction left unmatched. Germline V CDR1 and CDR2: SGHRS, YFSETQ. CDR3 in DNA: TGCGCCAGCAGCCCCTGGACAGGGACGGACCAGCCCCAGCATTTT. Translated: CASSPWTGTDQPQHF.

V is TRBV12-3 or TRBV12-4 and J is TRBJ2-5; the D gene is possibly TRBD2 (5 bases). V gave up 0 bases and J gave up 7 bases, with 6 bases separating them. The length of the CDR3 is 12 residues. The CDR3 sequence is CASSLAAGTQYF. In nucleotides, the CDR3 is TGTGCCAGCAGTTTAGCGGCGGGGACCCAGTACTTC.

Only a few counts were recorded for this clonotype. This sequence joins TRBV3-1 and TRBJ2-3; 8 bases fit TRBD2. This CDR3 has 17 residues. The ends lost 4 bases at V and 4 bases at J; junction bases unmatched: 13. Germline V gene data show CDR1 as LGHDT and CDR2 as YNNKEL (reference sequence). In DNA, the CDR3 is TGTGCCAGCAGCCGCCTACCGACGGGGGGGCCCTCAGATACGCAGTATTTT. Amino acid sequence: CASSRLPTGGPSDTQYF.

This clonotype was seen only a few times. The J gene is TRBJ2-5, the V gene TRBV12-3 or TRBV12-4; 8 nucleotides agree with TRBD2. This CDR3 is built from 14 residues. Trimming cost V 5 bases and J 5 bases; bases outside gene matches: 7. This chain's CDR3 is CASSLLAGWETQYF. Written as DNA, the CDR3 is TGTGCCAGCAGTCTCTTAGCGGGATGGGAGACCCAGTACTTC.

This clonotype came up a few times. This sequence joins TRBV15 and TRBJ2-3, with a possible D match to TRBD2 (6 bases). The germline V gene encodes CDR1 LNHNV and CDR2 YYDKDF (reference sequence). This CDR3 has 16 amino acids. V lost 1 base and J 1 base, leaving 12 bases between the germline ends. The CDR3 DNA sequence: TGTGCCACCAGCAGAGGGACCCCGGGGGGCACAGATACGCAGTATTTT. Translation gives CATSRGTPGGTDTQYF. Full variable domain (missing parts from reference TRBV15 and TRBJ2-3): DAMVIQNPRYQVTQFGKPVTLSCSQTLNHNVMYWYQQKSSQAPKLLFHYYDKDFNNEADTPDNFQSRRPNTSFCFLDIRSPGLGDTAMYLCATSRGTPGGTDTQYFGPGTRLTVL.

This clonotype was detected a few times. The chain employs TRBV7-9 and TRBJ1-5, with a possible D match to TRBD1 (5 bases). Deletions cut 5 bases from V and 2 bases from J, with 19 bases between. Germline-derived CDR1 and CDR2 are SEHNR and FQNEAQ (reference sequence). The CDR3 sequence is 17 residues long. The CDR3 protein is CASSPTGTLGGNQPQHF. DNA of the CDR3: TGTGCCAGCAGCCCGACCGGGACCCTGGGAGGCAATCAGCCCCAGCATTTT. Full variable domain (missing parts from reference TRBV7-9 and TRBJ1-5): DTGVSQNPRHKITKRGQNVTFRCDPISEHNRLYWYRQTLGQGPEFLTYFQNEAQLEKSRLLSDRFSAERPKGSFSTLEIQRTEQGDSAMYLCASSPTGTLGGNQPQHFGDGTRLSIL.